The present entry profiles one T cell receptor beta chain with its context. Its antigen is undetermined. This record belongs to a study of cytomegalovirus exposure and HLA in healthy donors. The study's findings and limits: Most TCR sequences were seen very rarely across donors, but some public TCRs occurred in many. Subsequent analysis found a tendency for first-cohort TCR clusters to co-occur within the approximately 130 validation repertoires.

This table comes from immunoSEQ multiplex PCR, and its TCRdb copy is limited to in-frame clones, with some not included. This repertoire shows about 110,000 clones, roughly 88% found once; its top ten account for approximately 3%. With 0 bases clipped from V and 3 bases from J, the junction kept 4 bases outside the gene matches. Germline CDR1 reads SGHVS; CDR2 reads FQNEAQ. CDR3 size: 16 residues. Source material: PBMCs. The chain couples TRBV7-8 to TRBJ2-5; 10 bases fit TRBD1. This sequence was found in a woman aged 18-29 years in good health and CMV-seronegative. The CDR3 sequence is CASSLAGTGAEETQYF. Written as DNA, the CDR3 is TGTGCCAGCAGCTTAGCGGGGACAGGGGCGGAAGAGACCCAGTACTTC.